These T cell receptor beta chains were read from a single sample in a study of technical replicates of blood from a few donors. Here immunoSEQ multiplex PCR was the method, and the copy in TCRdb shows in-frame clones only, minus some. In the table there are around 97,000 clones, about 95% of which are singletons. Input material: T cells isolated from PBMCs. Receptors were obtained from a human donor in good health. The CDR3 runs from the conserved cysteine through the conserved F or W. The D gene is left open where the match is weak. Only part of the rows carry a size: once, few, many, or a class if the clone is expanded.

>TRBD1|NA|TRBV7-2|TRBJ1-1
CASSSEGQGNTEAFF
TGTGCCAGCAGCTCTGAGGGACAGGGTAATACTGAAGCTTTCTTT
>NA|NA|TRBV9|TRBJ1-3
CASSVEGSSGNTIYF
TGTGCCAGCAGCGTAGAAGGGAGCTCTGGAAACACCATATATTTT
>NA|NA|TRBV29-1|TRBJ2-3
CSVEQGRPDTQYF
TGCAGCGTTGAGCAGGGTCGGCCAGATACGCAGTATTTT
>TRBD1|NA|TRBV15|TRBJ2-1
CATSSDRELDEQFF
TGTGCCACCAGCAGTGACAGGGAGTTGGATGAGCAGTTCTTC
>TRBD1|NA|TRBV6-6|TRBJ1-1
CASSYGRDRGTEAFF
TGTGCCAGCAGTTACGGCCGGGACAGGGGAACTGAAGCTTTCTTT
>TRBD1|NA|TRBV4-2|TRBJ1-1
CASSQAWGQANTEAFF
TGTGCCAGCAGCCAGGCCTGGGGACAGGCTAACACTGAAGCTTTCTTT
>NA|NA|TRBV6-1|TRBJ1-4
CASSELVRKLFF
TGTGCCAGCAGTGAACTAGTCCGAAAACTGTTTTTT
>TRBD1|NA|TRBV2|TRBJ1-1
CASRAGTGLPNTEAFF
TGTGCCAGCAGGGCCGGGACAGGCCTTCCGAACACTGAAGCTTTCTTT
>TRBD1|NA|TRBV11-2|TRBJ2-2
CASSLRGQGIGELFF
TGTGCCAGCAGCTTAAGAGGACAGGGAATCGGGGAGCTGTTTTTT
>TRBD1|NA|TRBV30|TRBJ2-2
CAWDRGAGELFF
TGTGCCTGGGACAGGGGGGCCGGGGAGCTGTTTTTT
>NA|NA|TRBV11-3|TRBJ2-5
CASSSQETQYF
TGTGCCAGCAGCTCGCAAGAGACCCAGTACTTC
>NA|NA|TRBV29-1|TRBJ2-7
CSVEDSYYEQYF
TGCAGCGTTGAAGACTCCTATTACGAGCAGTACTTC
>TRBD1|NA|TRBV7-8|TRBJ2-3
CASSIGGTRGSTQYF
TGTGCCAGCAGCATAGGGGGCACCAGGGGAAGTACGCAGTATTTT
>NA|NA|TRBV6-1|TRBJ1-4
CATNPTGLVYEKLFF
TGTGCCACCAACCCTACGGGACTTGTCTATGAAAAACTGTTTTTT
>NA|NA|TRBV4-2|TRBJ1-1
CASSQDREANTEAFF
TGTGCCAGCAGCCAAGATCGGGAGGCGAACACTGAAGCTTTCTTT
>NA|NA|TRBV27|TRBJ2-5
CASSFRETQYF
TGTGCCAGCAGTTTTCGGGAGACCCAGTACTTC
>NA|NA|TRBV7-2|TRBJ2-7
CASSFAYYEQYF
TGTGCCAGCAGCTTCGCGTACTACGAGCAGTACTTC
>NA|NA|TRBV5-6|TRBJ2-5
CASSKTRWETQYF
TGTGCCAGCAGCAAGACTAGGTGGGAGACCCAGTACTTC
>TRBD1|NA|TRBV6-6|TRBJ2-7
CASSYSGQGASYEQYF
TGTGCCAGCAGTTACTCTGGGCAGGGGGCCTCCTACGAGCAGTACTTC
>NA|NA|TRBV5-1|TRBJ2-5
CASSWATGSQETQYF
TGCGCCAGCAGCTGGGCCACAGGGTCCCAAGAGACCCAGTACTTC
>TRBD1|NA|TRBV9|TRBJ2-5
CASSAQGKETQYF
TGTGCCAGCAGCGCACAGGGGAAGGAGACCCAGTACTTC
>TRBD2|NA|TRBV15|TRBJ2-7
CATSRVGGGSYEQYF
TGTGCCACCAGCAGAGTGGGAGGCGGGAGCTACGAGCAGTACTTC
>NA|few|TRBV6-1|TRBJ1-5
CASSIEGTQPQHF
TGTGCCAGCAGTATTGAGGGTACTCAGCCCCAGCATTTT
>NA|NA|TRBV11-3|TRBJ1-2
CASSFDSNYGYTF
TGTGCCAGCAGCTTTGACTCTAACTATGGCTACACCTTC
>NA|NA|TRBV5-6|TRBJ1-2
CASSSEGRPYGYTF
TGTGCCAGCAGCTCGGAGGGACGGCCCTATGGCTACACCTTC
>NA|NA|TRBV7-8|TRBJ2-3
CASSPVVDTQYF
TGTGCCAGCAGCCCAGTGGTAGATACGCAGTATTTT
>NA|NA|TRBV7-2|TRBJ2-3
CASSLLAVHTDTQYF
TGTGCCAGCAGCTTATTAGCAGTACACACAGATACGCAGTATTTT
>TRBD2|NA|TRBV9|TRBJ2-2
CASSIRGTSGFLELFF
TGTGCCAGCAGCATAAGGGGGACTAGCGGGTTTTTGGAGCTGTTTTTT
>NA|once|TRBV7-2|TRBJ2-7
CASSPQGGPYEQYF
TGTGCCAGCAGCCCTCAGGGGGGCCCCTACGAGCAGTACTTC
>NA|NA|TRBV27|TRBJ2-6
CASSFRDTISGANVLTF
TGTGCCAGCAGTTTCCGGGACACAATCTCTGGGGCCAACGTCCTGACTTTC
>NA|NA|TRBV30|TRBJ1-4
CAWSVRQAPGELFF
TGTGCCTGGAGTGTACGACAAGCCCCGGGGGAACTGTTTTTT
>TRBD1|NA|TRBV6-6|TRBJ2-7
CASSYQDRVREQYF
TGTGCCAGCAGTTACCAGGACAGGGTCCGCGAGCAGTACTTC
>TRBD2|NA|TRBV19|TRBJ2-3
CASSTSSGSTDTQYF
TGTGCCAGCAGTACCTCTAGCGGGAGCACAGATACGCAGTATTTT
>NA|NA|TRBV5-1|TRBJ2-2
CASRPTAGTGELFF
TGCGCCAGCAGGCCCACAGCGGGCACCGGGGAGCTGTTTTTT
>NA|NA|TRBV28|TRBJ1-5
CASNGQNFNQPQHF
TGTGCCAGCAATGGACAGAATTTCAATCAGCCCCAGCATTTT
>TRBD2|NA|TRBV7-3|TRBJ2-5
CASSLGLAGETQYF
TGTGCCAGCAGCTTAGGACTAGCTGGGGAGACCCAGTACTTC
>NA|NA|TRBV13|TRBJ2-1
CASSYESYNEQFF
TGTGCCAGCAGCTATGAGTCCTACAATGAGCAGTTCTTC
>NA|NA|TRBV6-4|TRBJ2-3
CASSESGYPDTQYF
TGTGCCAGCAGTGAGTCAGGGTACCCAGATACGCAGTATTTT
>NA|NA|TRBV7-7|TRBJ2-5
CASSPEGVETQYF
TGTGCTAGCAGCCCCGAGGGGGTAGAGACCCAGTACTTC
>TRBD1|NA|TRBV6-1|TRBJ2-7
CASSEFGGQRYYYEQYF
TGTGCCAGCAGTGAATTTGGGGGACAGCGCTACTATTACGAGCAGTACTTC
>TRBD2|once|TRBV27|TRBJ2-7
CASSLKGLAGAYEQYF
TGTGCCAGCAGTTTAAAGGGACTAGCGGGAGCCTACGAGCAGTACTTC
>TRBD2|once|TRBV9|TRBJ2-1
CASSVGPSGGGWNEQFF
TGTGCCAGCAGCGTAGGCCCTAGCGGCGGAGGTTGGAATGAGCAGTTCTTC
>NA|NA|TRBV19|TRBJ1-2
CASSPRGSGYTF
TGCGCCAGTAGTCCCAGGGGTAGTGGCTACACCTTC
>TRBD1|once|TRBV5-4|TRBJ2-3
CASSRTGDADTQYF
TGTGCCAGCAGCAGGACAGGGGACGCAGATACGCAGTATTTT
>NA|NA|TRBV9|TRBJ2-2
CASNPRANTGELFF
TGTGCCAGCAACCCACGCGCGAACACCGGGGAGCTGTTTTTT
>NA|NA|TRBV13|TRBJ2-1
CASSLSGNNEQFF
TGTGCCAGCAGCTTATCAGGGAACAATGAGCAGTTCTTC
>NA|NA|TRBV7-9|TRBJ2-7
CASSLPQGYEQYF
TGTGCCAGCAGCTTACCCCAGGGCTACGAGCAGTACTTC
>NA|NA|TRBV28|TRBJ2-5
CASRTPLKTQYF
TGTGCCAGCAGAACACCTCTTAAGACCCAGTACTTC
>NA|NA|TRBV7-9|TRBJ2-5
CASSPQGGIETQYF
TGTGCCAGCAGCCCGCAAGGAGGTATAGAGACCCAGTACTTC
>NA|once|TRBV4-3|TRBJ1-4
CASSQASGVGEKLFF
TGCGCCAGCAGCCAAGCCTCGGGGGTTGGTGAAAAACTGTTTTTT
>TRBD1|once|TRBV7-9|TRBJ2-3
CASRIDRGDTQYF
TGTGCCAGCAGGATAGACAGGGGTGATACGCAGTATTTT
>NA|NA|TRBV4-3|TRBJ2-7
CASSQEWRTRGSYEQYF
TGCGCCAGCAGCCAAGAATGGAGGACCCGAGGGAGCTACGAGCAGTACTTC
>NA|NA|TRBV4-3|TRBJ1-2
CASSQGRGSFYGYTF
TGCGCCAGCAGCCAAGGCCGGGGGTCGTTCTATGGCTACACCTTC
>NA|NA|TRBV7-2|TRBJ2-1
CASSLAGPTNEQFF
TGTGCCAGCAGCTTAGCTGGGCCGACCAATGAGCAGTTCTTC